The clone carrying this TCR beta chain was seen just once. Repertoires were generated with immunoSEQ multiplex PCR, while TCRdb's copy carries only in-frame clones and drops some. Among approximately 12,000 clones listed, approximately 79% were seen once. The entry originates in a study of chemoradiotherapy in HPV16-positive cancers. Repeated repertoire sampling spanned the course of chemoradiotherapy. The TCR sequence derives from a human donor with HPV-associated anogenital cancer. This sample was obtained from a patient who underwent chemoradiotherapy.

Written as DNA, the CDR3 is TGTGCCAGCAGCAAGGACAGAGCTAACTATGGCTACACCTTC. This gives the protein CASSKDRANYGYTF. The chain has TRBV7-9 and TRBJ1-2, with D perhaps TRBD1 (6 bases). Deletions cut 5 bases from V and 0 bases from J, with 10 bases between. The CDR3 runs 14 residues. The germline V gene has CDR1 SEHNR and CDR2 FQNEAQ (reference sequence).